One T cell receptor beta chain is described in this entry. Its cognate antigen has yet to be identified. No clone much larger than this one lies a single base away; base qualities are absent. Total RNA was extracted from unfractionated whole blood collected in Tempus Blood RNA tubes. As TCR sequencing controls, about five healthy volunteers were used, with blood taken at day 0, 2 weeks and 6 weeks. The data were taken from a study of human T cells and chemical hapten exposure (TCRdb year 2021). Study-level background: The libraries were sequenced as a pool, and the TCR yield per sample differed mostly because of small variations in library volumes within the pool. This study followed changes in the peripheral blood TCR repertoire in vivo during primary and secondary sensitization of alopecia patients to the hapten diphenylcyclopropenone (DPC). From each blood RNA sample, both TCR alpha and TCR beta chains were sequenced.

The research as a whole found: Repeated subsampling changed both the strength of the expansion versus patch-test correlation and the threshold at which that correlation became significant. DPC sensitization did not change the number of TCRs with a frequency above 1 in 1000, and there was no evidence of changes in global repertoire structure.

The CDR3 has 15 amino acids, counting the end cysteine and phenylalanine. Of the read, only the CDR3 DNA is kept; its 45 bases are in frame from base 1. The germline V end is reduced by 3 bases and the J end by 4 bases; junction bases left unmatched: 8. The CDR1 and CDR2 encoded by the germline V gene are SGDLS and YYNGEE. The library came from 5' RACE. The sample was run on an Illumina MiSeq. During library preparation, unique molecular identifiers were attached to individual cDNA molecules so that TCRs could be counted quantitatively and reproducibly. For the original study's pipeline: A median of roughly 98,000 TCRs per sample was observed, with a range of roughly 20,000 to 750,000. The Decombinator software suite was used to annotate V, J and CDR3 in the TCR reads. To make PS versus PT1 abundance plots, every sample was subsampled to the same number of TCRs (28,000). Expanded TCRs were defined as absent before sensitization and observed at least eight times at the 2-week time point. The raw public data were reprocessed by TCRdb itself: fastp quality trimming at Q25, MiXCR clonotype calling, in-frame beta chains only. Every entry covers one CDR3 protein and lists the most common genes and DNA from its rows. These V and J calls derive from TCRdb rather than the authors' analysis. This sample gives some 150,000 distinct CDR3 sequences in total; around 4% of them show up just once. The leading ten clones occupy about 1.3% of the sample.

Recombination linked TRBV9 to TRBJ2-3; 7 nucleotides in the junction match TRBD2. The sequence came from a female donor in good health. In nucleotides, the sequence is TGTGCCAGCAGCGCCCCGGGACTAAATCCAGATACGCAGTATTTT. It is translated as CASSAPGLNPDTQYF.